These T cell receptor beta chains were read from a single sample in a study of cytomegalovirus exposure and HLA in healthy donors. The repertoire was sequenced with immunoSEQ multiplex PCR; TCRdb's copy has only in-frame clones and lacks some. Here the sample spans tens of thousands of clones, nearly 80% being singletons. Sequencing was carried out using PBMCs. The receptor set was obtained from a man in his forties in good health and CMV-seronegative. CDR3s include the opening cysteine and the closing phenylalanine or tryptophan. D genes are given only for firm matches. Part of the rows lack a size; the others show once, few, many or a class for expanded clones.

TRBV5-1,-,TRBJ2-3,once,TGCGCCAGCAGCTTTATTAGCGGCGTTCGGACAGATACGCAGTATTTT,CASSFISGVRTDTQYF
TRBV7-6,TRBD1,TRBJ2-7,-,TGTGCCAGCAGAAAGGACAGGGGTCTCACTACGGAAAGCCTTGCGCAGTACTTC,CASRKDRGLTTESLAQYF
TRBV10-3,-,TRBJ2-3,-,TGTGCCATCAGTGGCCGGGACTCACTACGCTCAGATACGCAGTATTTT,CAISGRDSLRSDTQYF
TRBV9,-,TRBJ2-2,-,TGTGCCAGCAGCGTAGTAGGGGGAGCGAACACCGGGGAGCTGTTTTTT,CASSVVGGANTGELFF
TRBV5-1,TRBD1,TRBJ1-1,-,TGCGCCAGCAGCTTGGCCCGGGACAGTTCAGCTTTCTTT,CASSLARDSSAFF
TRBV2,-,TRBJ1-2,few,TGTGCCAGCAGTTCGGACACAAACTATGGCTACACCTTC,CASSSDTNYGYTF
TRBV19,-,TRBJ2-1,-,TGTGCCAGTAGTATAGATGAAGGGGCGATGCCCAATGAGCAGCTCTTC,CASSIDEGAMPNEQLF
TRBV19,-,TRBJ1-1,-,TGTGCCAGTAGTGGGGCCCGGACAAACTCCGGCTCTGAAGCTTTCTTT,CASSGARTNSGSEAFF
TRBV19,-,TRBJ1-3,few,TGTGCCAGTCGAACCCGAGGGGGAATCGGAAACACCATATATTTT,CASRTRGGIGNTIYF
TRBV4-1,TRBD1,TRBJ2-7,-,TGCGCCAGCAGCCAAACAGGGGTTATCCACGAGCAGTACTTC,CASSQTGVIHEQYF
TRBV5-1,-,TRBJ2-3,-,TGCGCCAGCAGCTTGGGGACAGGCACAGATACGCAGTATTTT,CASSLGTGTDTQYF
TRBV6-5,-,TRBJ1-1,-,TGTGCCAGCAGTTACGGGCAGGGTGGCACTGAAGCTTTCTTT,CASSYGQGGTEAFF
TRBV29-1,TRBD2,TRBJ2-2,-,TGCAGCGTTGCGGGACTAGCGGGCCGCAGCACCGGGGAGCTGTTTTTT,CSVAGLAGRSTGELFF
TRBV19,-,TRBJ2-2,few,TGTGCCAGTAGTATCACCGGGAGCTATGACACCGGGGAGCTGTTTTTT,CASSITGSYDTGELFF
TRBV30,-,TRBJ2-2,-,TGTGCCTGGAGTGGAGAAGCGGGGAACACCGGGGAGCTGTTTTTT,CAWSGEAGNTGELFF
TRBV19,-,TRBJ2-1,-,TGTGCCAGTATAGGGCAGGGATACAATGAGCAGTTCTTC,CASIGQGYNEQFF
TRBV27,TRBD2,TRBJ2-7,once,TGTGCCAGCAGTCTCCGGACTAGCGGGGCCGGATACGAGCAGTACTTC,CASSLRTSGAGYEQYF
TRBV5-4,-,TRBJ2-5,few,TGTGCCAGCAGCTTGAAGGCAGGGCAAGAGACCCAGTACTTC,CASSLKAGQETQYF
TRBV7-8,TRBD1,TRBJ2-1,-,TGTGCCAGCAGCGGCATTTGGACAGGGAAGGTCAACAATGAGCAGTTCTTC,CASSGIWTGKVNNEQFF
TRBV9,TRBD2,TRBJ2-1,-,TGTGCCAGCAGCGTAGTAAGTTTGAGTGGGTTAGCGGGAGAGCCTGGGCAGTTCTTC,CASSVVSLSGLAGEPGQFF
TRBV14,-,TRBJ2-7,few,TGTGCCAGCTCCCGTACCTACGAGCAGTACTTC,CASSRTYEQYF
TRBV5-1,TRBD1,TRBJ1-1,once,TGCGCCAGCAGCTTGACCGTTACAGGGGGCAACACTGAAGCTTTCTTT,CASSLTVTGGNTEAFF
TRBV29-1,TRBD1,TRBJ1-3,-,TGCAGCGTACGGACAGGGGCTGGAAACACCATATATTTT,CSVRTGAGNTIYF
TRBV2,-,TRBJ2-7,-,TGTGCCGCAACAGGGTTGTTCTACGAGCAGTACTTC,CAATGLFYEQYF